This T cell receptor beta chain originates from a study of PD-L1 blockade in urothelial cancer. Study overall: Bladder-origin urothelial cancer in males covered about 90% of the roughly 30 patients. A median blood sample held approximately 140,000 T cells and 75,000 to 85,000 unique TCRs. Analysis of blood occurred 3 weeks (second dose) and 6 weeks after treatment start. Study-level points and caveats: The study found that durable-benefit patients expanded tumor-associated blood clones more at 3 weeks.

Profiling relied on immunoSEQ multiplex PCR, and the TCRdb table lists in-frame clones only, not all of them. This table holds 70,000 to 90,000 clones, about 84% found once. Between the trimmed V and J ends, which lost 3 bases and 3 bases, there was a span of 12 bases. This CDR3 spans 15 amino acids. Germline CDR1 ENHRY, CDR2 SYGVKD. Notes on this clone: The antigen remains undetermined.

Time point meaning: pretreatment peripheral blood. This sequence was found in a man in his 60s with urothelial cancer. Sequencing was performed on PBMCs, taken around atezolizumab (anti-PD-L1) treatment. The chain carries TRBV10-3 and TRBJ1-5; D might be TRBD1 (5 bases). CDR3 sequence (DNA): TGTGCCATCAGTGATGCCCGACAGCCCAATCAGCCCCAGCATTTT. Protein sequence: CAISDARQPNQPQHF.